This T cell receptor beta chain was sequenced during a study of yellow fever vaccine responses in identical twins. Per the germline V gene, CDR1 is SGHNT and CDR2 is YENEEA. This CDR3 has 13 amino acids. Trimming shortened V by 0 bases and J by 7 bases, and 7 bases separated the two germline ends. One entry per CDR3 protein results from TCRdb running MiXCR on the RT-PCR reads. In the table there are about 19,000 distinct CDR3 sequences, under 70% of which are singletons. Points on this clonotype: Its specificity is unknown.

Regarding the study as a whole: The authors reported partly convergent, partly personalized vaccine responses in identical twins.

The chain links TRBV11-3 to TRBJ2-4; D is ambiguous. Source: T cells from blood (PBMCs), unsorted or a sorted subset (not recorded which), taken before or after yellow fever vaccination (not recorded which). This TCR was sampled from a woman aged 18-35 years who received the yellow fever vaccine. Written as DNA, the CDR3 is TGTGCCAGCAGCTTAGATCAGGCGAACATTCAGTACTTC. Translated: CASSLDQANIQYF.